This note documents a single T cell receptor (beta chain) sequence. This clone was detected only once. The target of this receptor is not known. No quality values exist for individual bases; no much larger clone is one base distant. The germline V gene gives CDR1 as MNHEY and CDR2 as SVGAGI. Unmatched junction bases come to 4, with V trimmed by 5 bases and J by 3 bases. From the cysteine up to the phenylalanine, the CDR3 has a length of 14 residues. Only the CDR3 DNA stays, 42 bases, in frame from base 1. The data were obtained in a study of blood T cell repertoires in COVID-19 (dated by TCRdb to about 2020). Notes on the research overall: Collaborator samples came from the United States, Italy and Spain and covered acute and convalescent phases of COVID-19. The material from the prospective study consisted of cDNA or gDNA derived from T cells, B-cell-depleted T cells, or PBMCs. Samples came from the ongoing ImmuneRACE study (first 160 participants) plus 1,254 subjects from 6 global collaborators. Sample metadata almost always included a de-identified subject ID, COVID-19 status, age in years and sex. A freely available public database, intended as a resource for researchers studying the immune response to SARS-CoV-2, is where the repertoires were released. Where available, HLA class I and class II types were taken from metadata supplied by the sample provider and were not determined by assay-based typing. The dataset comprised deeply sampled blood TCRbeta repertoires from subjects exposed to, actively infected with, or recovered from COVID-19.

Broad study findings and their caveats: The amount of clinical and demographic metadata varied by source and participant and was provided uncurated.

TCRbeta CDR3 regions were amplified from genomic DNA by means of the immunoSEQ Assay, a bias-controlled multiplex PCR. In the authors' own workflow: Within the assay, amplification of reference gene primers was used to estimate how many nucleated cells each sample contained. To quantify the absolute abundance of each unique TCRbeta CDR3 rearrangement, sequence reads were collapsed and filtered. Productive Simpson clonality was computed per sample as the square root of Simpson's diversity index over productive rearrangements. As stored in TCRdb, this immuneACCESS dataset retains in-frame rearrangements with V and J assigned. A fraction of the clones does not appear; measured against another copy, unresolved V genes explain less than half of the discrepancy, and the remainder lacks a known reason. That table supplies the V and J calls and clone size; D and trimming were determined from the DNA. This sample is represented by about 91,000 clones; roughly four fifths of them were singletons. The ten largest make up around 7.3% of the sample.

Whole blood was collected in K2EDTA tubes by collaborating institutions according to the institutions' own protocols. For TCRbeta analysis, collaborator samples were shipped as frozen whole blood, as isolated PBMCs, or as DNA extracted from either sample type. The rearranged segments are TRBV6-5 and TRBJ1-2, with 9 central nucleotides matching TRBD1. The clonotype originates from a man aged 45-65 years with active or convalescent COVID-19. Input material: peripheral blood. The DNA sequence follows: TGTGCCAGCAGTAAGGACAGGGGTGACTATGGCTACACCTTC. This codes for CASSKDRGDYGYTF.